Included here is one TCR beta chain sequence, with context. The antigen this receptor binds is unknown. Base qualities are missing; no much larger clone stands one base away. The CDR3, cysteine through phenylalanine, is 19 amino acids long. Here the CDR3 DNA is all that survives: 57 bases in frame from base 1. The germline V gene yields SGHDN for CDR1 and FVKESK for CDR2. Compared with germline, V lacks 0 bases and J lacks 6 bases; bases without a gene match: 12. The sample's time point label, in plain terms: after neoadjuvant nivolumab, at surgical resection. None of the patients had received prior systemic or radiation treatment, and all were newly diagnosed with stage II-IVA oral cavity squamous cell carcinoma. The cohort was composed of patients with HPV-negative, locally advanced oral cavity squamous cell carcinoma. Peripheral blood mononuclear cells were analyzed directly and were not maintained or expanded in culture. The samples were drawn from a longitudinal correlative study tied to a single-arm phase II trial testing neoadjuvant nivolumab in oral cavity squamous cell carcinoma. Subject-matched pre- and post-treatment PBMCs and tumors from three responders and three non-responders were subjected to genomic DNA-based TCRbeta sequencing. Peripheral blood mononuclear cells were collected before nivolumab treatment and were collected again after treatment, at the time of surgery. Genomic DNA was isolated from PBMCs using the Maxwell RSC DNA from Cells kit.

For deep sequencing of PBMC libraries, mostly 450 to 600 ng of input genomic DNA was used, and six replicates were run per sample. Following the manufacturer's instructions, the team built TCRbeta libraries using the immunoSEQ hsTCRbeta kit. Sequencing of the completed libraries took place using an Illumina NovaSeq 6000 S4 flow cell after they had been pooled to roughly 2.8 nM. The source study handled its data this way. The immunoSEQ Analyzer was used for raw data preprocessing and quality control. The analysis was limited to productive rearrangements, and each clonotype was defined by a unique CDR3 amino acid sequence. Repertoire clonality was estimated as the Gini-Simpson index, computed with the R package tcR. Gini indices were compared with Student's t test, and associations with tumor size change were assessed by Pearson correlation. As stored in TCRdb, this immuneACCESS dataset retains in-frame rearrangements with V and J assigned. A fraction of the clones does not appear; measured against another copy, unresolved V genes explain less than half of the discrepancy, and the remainder lacks a known reason. That table furnishes V, J and clone size, whereas the DNA furnished D and trimming. A total of thousands of clones appear in this sample, 75% to 85% of them only once. Of the sample, 4% is held by the ten largest clones.

These data originate in a study of neoadjuvant anti-PD-1 for oral cavity cancer (dated by TCRdb to about 2021). In terms of the full investigation: Patients mostly received three to four biweekly doses of nivolumab at 3 mg/kg before curative-intent surgical resection. Patients who did not progress were given a fourth nivolumab dose at about day 43 and had definitive surgical resection on days 50-56. Responders were defined as patients with complete response, partial response or stable disease by RECIST 1.1; non-responders were defined as patients with progression. The parent correlative cohort included over nine patients, with an approximately 30% response rate.

General findings and caveats noted by the study authors: Higher pretreatment blood Treg/Th17 ratios correlated with both higher pretreatment blood TCRbeta clonality and lower post-treatment tumor TCRbeta clonality. After neoadjuvant nivolumab, significantly higher T cell clonality (Gini index) was found within PBMCs in non-responders than in responders. TCR analyses included only a few patients per response group, and the authors called for larger cohorts for validation.

The origin of this receptor is a person aged 35 to 85 with oral cavity squamous cell carcinoma. The sequencing here drew on PBMCs, taken after nivolumab (anti-PD-1) treatment. The rearrangement joined TRBV14 to TRBJ2-1; 12 of the junction bases match TRBD2. The DNA reads TGTGCCAGCAGCCAAGATGTATTGACTAGCGGGAGCGTATTCAATGAGCAGTTCTTC. This sequence encodes CASSQDVLTSGSVFNEQFF. This CDR3, with the reference TRBV14 and TRBJ2-1 proteins standing in past its ends, gives the full variable domain EAGVTQFPSHSVIEKGQTVTLRCDPISGHDNLYWYRRVMGKEIKFLLHFVKESKQDESGMPNNRFLAERTGGTYSTLKVQPAELEDSGVYFCASSQDVLTSGSVFNEQFFGPGTRLTVL.